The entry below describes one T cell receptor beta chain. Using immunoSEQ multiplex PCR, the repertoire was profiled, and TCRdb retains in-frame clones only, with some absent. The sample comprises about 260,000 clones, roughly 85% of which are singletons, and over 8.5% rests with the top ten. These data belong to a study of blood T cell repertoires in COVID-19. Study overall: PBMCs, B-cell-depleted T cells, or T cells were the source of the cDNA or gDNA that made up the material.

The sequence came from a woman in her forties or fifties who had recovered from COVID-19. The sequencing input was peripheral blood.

The CDR3 nucleotides read TGTGCCAGCAGTGGACTAGCGGCCTACGAGCAGTACTTC. Protein: CASSGLAAYEQYF. The V and J genes are TRBV6-2 or TRBV6-3 and TRBJ2-7; 10 nucleotides line up with TRBD2. The length of the CDR3 is 13 residues. Per germline, CDR1 MNHEY and CDR2 SVGEGT. The junction had 0 bases not matched to a gene; V was cut back by 5 bases and J by 2 bases.